One T cell receptor beta chain is described in this entry. Trimming cost V 0 bases and J 7 bases, with 7 bases left between them. The CDR3 has 13 amino acids. CDR1 MNHEY and CDR2 SVGAGI come from the germline V gene. cDNA came from around 0.5 to 1 ug RNA primed by random hexamers. TCRdb processed the immunoSEQ multiplex PCR reads anew with MiXCR; each CDR3 protein has one entry. The sample contains about 80,000 distinct CDR3 sequences, approximately 96% of which appear only once. The data belong to a study of CD8 T cells in Susac syndrome. Sequencing was done on a sample of CD8+ T cells from PBMCs. This receptor was obtained from a human donor with Susac syndrome. This rearrangement joins TRBV6-5 to TRBJ2-1; possible D gene TRBD2, 5 bases. The CDR3 DNA reads TGTGCCAGCAGTTACTCACTAGTTAATGAGCAGTTCTTC. Translated: CASSYSLVNEQFF.